The 21 T cell receptor beta chains reported below all come from one sample, sequenced in a study of early T cells in non-severe SARS-CoV-2 infection (dated by TCRdb to about 2021). Library generation was performed with 5' RACE. For sequencing, a NextSeq 500 was employed. The public reads were quality trimmed at Q25 with fastp and then assembled into clones with MiXCR by TCRdb, keeping productive beta chains. Identical CDR3 protein sequences are pooled into one entry, listed with their most common genes and DNA. A total of more than 55,000 distinct CDR3 sequences appear in this sample, approximately 4.5% of them only once. Roughly 3.7% of the sample is held by the ten biggest clonotypes. Sample: whole blood, taken at baseline. The receptors were gathered from an adult who was a healthcare worker with PCR-confirmed SARS-CoV-2 infection or an uninfected control (not recorded which). The donor label of this sample is uncertain.

This clonotype has ten or more counts. The V and J genes are TRBV7-9 and TRBJ2-1; D unclear. V lost 3 bases to trimming and J lost 6 bases, with 15 bases between them. In germline, CDR1 is SEHNR, CDR2 FQNEAQ (reference sequence). The CDR3 has 15 residues. CDR3: CASSLGSQTSNEQFF. The CDR3 DNA is TGTGCCAGCAGCTTGGGCTCACAAACGTCCAATGAGCAGTTCTTC.

This clonotype was detected many times. V is TRBV2 and J is TRBJ2-4; 7 bases match TRBD2. Germline CDR1 reads SNHLY; CDR2 reads FYNNEI. With V trimmed by 5 bases and J by 6 bases, 7 bases remained unmatched. The CDR3 runs to 14 residues. This chain's CDR3 is CASSRLADINIQYF. The CDR3 bases are TGTGCCAGCAGTAGGCTAGCGGATATAAACATTCAGTACTTC.

A few counts support this clonotype. The V gene is TRBV6-1, the J gene TRBJ2-7; 8 bases match TRBD1. Germline values: CDR1 MNHNS, CDR2 SASEGT. The V and J ends lost 7 bases and 3 bases, in that order; junction bases with no gene match: 5. This CDR3 has 13 residues. CDR3 amino acids: CASNPTGGYEQYF. The CDR3 bases are TGTGCCAGCAACCCTACAGGGGGCTACGAGCAGTACTTC.

This clonotype showed up many times. The chain has TRBV10-1 and TRBJ2-7; 10 nucleotides align to TRBD1. Per the germline V gene, CDR1 is WNHNN and CDR2 is SYGVQD (reference sequence). There are 14 residues in the CDR3. The V segment lost 3 bases and the J segment 3 bases; nucleotides outside the gene matches: 2. CDR3 DNA sequence: TGCGCCAGCAGTGAAGGGACAGGGGTCTACGAGCAGTACTTC. Encoded protein: CASSEGTGVYEQYF.

This clonotype was counted ten times or more. V is TRBV20-1 and J is TRBJ2-1, with D possibly being TRBD2 (6 bases). Germline V CDR1 and CDR2: DFQATT, SNEGSKA (reference sequence). V lost 6 bases, J lost 2 bases, and 14 bases lay in between. This CDR3 has 14 amino acids. In DNA, the CDR3 is TGCAGTGCCCCGGCCCGGGAGACCTACAATGAGCAGTTCTTC. It translates to CSAPARETYNEQFF.

The rearrangement links TRBV5-5 to TRBJ1-1, with D unclear. The CDR3 covers 13 residues. Trimming cost V 0 bases and J 4 bases, with 7 bases left between them. Germline lookup yields CDR1 SGHKS and CDR2 YYEKEE (reference sequence). CDR3 protein: CASSLAFGTEAFF. CDR3 DNA: TGTGCCAGCAGCTTGGCCTTCGGCACTGAAGCTTTCTTT.

This clonotype was recorded at least ten times. This chain connects TRBV6-5 to TRBJ1-3, with TRBD1 matching 7 bases. This CDR3 comprises 14 residues. The V segment lost 6 bases and the J segment 2 bases; nucleotides outside the gene matches: 4. The germline V gene has CDR1 MNHEY and CDR2 SVGAGI. DNA for the CDR3: TGTGCCAGCAGAGCCGGGACAGCTGGAAACACCATATATTTT. Translation: CASRAGTAGNTIYF.

This clonotype was counted at least ten times. CDR3 sequence: CASRGTSGSYNEQFF. For the CDR3, the DNA is TGTGCCAGTAGGGGGACTAGCGGGTCCTACAATGAGCAGTTCTTC. The V gene is TRBV19, the J gene TRBJ2-1; TRBD2 agrees at 12 bases. Per germline, CDR1 LNHDA and CDR2 SQIVND (reference sequence). The ends lost 6 bases at V and 1 base at J; junction bases unmatched: 1. CDR3 length: 15 residues.

This clonotype was seen repeatedly, ten times or more. The chain joins TRBV18 to TRBJ2-6; D might be TRBD1 or TRBD2, each matching 5 bases. Trimming left V 3 bases short and J 0 bases short, with 9 bases between. Per the germline V gene, CDR1 is KGHSH and CDR2 is LQKENI. CDR3 length equals 16 residues. The CDR3 DNA reads TGTGCCAGCTCACCTGAGGGGCCCTCTGGGGCCAACGTCCTGACTTTC. This codes for CASSPEGPSGANVLTF.

This clonotype showed up many times. The gene calls are TRBV20-1 and TRBJ1-2, with no clear D. With 1 base removed from V and 5 bases from J, the gap between germline ends came to 5 bases. This CDR3 region has 11 residues. Per the germline V gene, CDR1 is DFQATT and CDR2 is SNEGSKA (reference sequence). DNA for the CDR3: TGCAGTGCTAGAGCCTCATATGGCTACACCTTC. Its protein product is CSARASYGYTF.

This clonotype has a count of ten or more. One end of the junction fails to match germline, which may point to a read error. This chain links TRBV7-7 with TRBJ2-5; TRBD1 matches at 9 bases. Per the germline V gene, CDR1 is SSHAT and CDR2 is FNYEAQ (reference sequence). This CDR3 comprises 16 residues. In nucleotides, the CDR3 is TGTGCTAGCAGCTTAGAGGGGACAGGGCTTCAAGAGACCCAGTACTTC. This sequence encodes CASSLEGTGLQETQYF.

The table lists this clonotype with many counts. The chain recombines TRBV18 with TRBJ2-7; no reliable D call. This CDR3 has 15 residues. CDR1 is KGHSH and CDR2 is LQKENI in the germline V gene. The V end was cut by 5 bases, the J end by 0 bases, with 14 bases between. The CDR3 DNA reads as TGTGCCAGCTCAGAGGACGTCCTAAGCTCCTACGAGCAGTACTTC. Its translation: CASSEDVLSSYEQYF.

This clonotype has at least ten counts. The V gene is TRBV12-3 or TRBV12-4, the J gene TRBJ1-3, with unresolved D. Trimming removed 2 bases from V and 2 bases from J, with 10 bases in between. This CDR3 is built from 15 residues. CDR3 sequence reads: CASSLFGPTGNTIYF. The DNA of the CDR3 is TGTGCCAGCAGTTTATTCGGTCCTACTGGAAACACCATATATTTT.

The chain is built from TRBV11-2 and TRBJ1-1, with D possibly TRBD1 on 5 matching bases. Germline V gene data show CDR1 as SGHAT and CDR2 as FQNNGV. The V and J ends lost 4 bases and 2 bases respectively, with 17 bases between them. This CDR3 spans 16 amino acids. The CDR3 DNA sequence: TGTGCCAGCAGCTGGGCCCCAGGGACCCAAAACACTGAAGCTTTCTTT. Protein: CASSWAPGTQNTEAFF.

The chain employs TRBV7-9 and TRBJ2-3; possibly TRBD1 or TRBD2 for D (5 bases each). CDR3 length: 14 amino acids. Germline V gives CDR1 SEHNR, CDR2 FQNEAQ (reference sequence). Trimming took 7 bases from V and 4 from J, leaving 15 bases between them. The CDR3 sequence: CASIPRGRADTQYF. The CDR3 DNA reads TGTGCCAGCATCCCGAGGGGAAGGGCAGATACGCAGTATTTT. Based on the CDR3 plus reference TRBV7-9 and TRBJ2-3, the full variable domain is DTGVSQNPRHKITKRGQNVTFRCDPISEHNRLYWYRQTLGQGPEFLTYFQNEAQLEKSRLLSDRFSAERPKGSFSTLEIQRTEQGDSAMYLCASIPRGRADTQYFGPGTRLTVL.

This clonotype was detected ten times or more. The gene calls are TRBV29-1 and TRBJ1-1; TRBD1 might be the D (5 bases). The CDR3 runs 13 residues. In germline, CDR1 is SQVTM, CDR2 ANQGSEA. V lost 5 bases and J 1 base, leaving 11 bases between the germline ends. DNA of the CDR3: TGCAGCGTTCTCGACAGCCCGAACACTGAAGCTTTCTTT. Translated, it gives CSVLDSPNTEAFF.

This clonotype was observed a few times. The V gene is TRBV12-3 or TRBV12-4, the J gene TRBJ2-2; D is uncertain. This CDR3 comprises 17 residues. V dropped 5 bases and J dropped 8 bases, with 24 bases sitting between them. The CDR3 spells CASSTTLRRAISGELFF. Written as DNA, the CDR3 is TGTGCCAGCAGTACAACCCTACGTCGAGCGATTAGTGGGGAGCTGTTTTTT.

The CDR3 loop reads CASSLAVTPPEETQYF. The CDR3 DNA sequence: TGTGCCAGCAGCTTAGCTGTGACTCCGCCCGAGGAGACCCAGTACTTC. V gene TRBV7-9 combines with J gene TRBJ2-5; D is unresolved. This CDR3 is 16 amino acids long. CDR1 and CDR2 from the germline V gene are SEHNR and FQNEAQ (reference sequence). The V and J ends lost 0 bases and 5 bases respectively, with 16 bases between them.

Worth noting for this clonotype: A much more abundant neighbour one base away suggests this may be a read error. The chain uses TRBV10-3 and TRBJ2-2; D remains unclear. The germline CDR1 and CDR2 sequences are ENHRY and SYGVKD. This CDR3 is built from 15 residues. The CDR3 loop is CAFSERGESTGELFF. The CDR3 bases are TGTGCCTTCAGTGAGAGAGGCGAAAGCACCGGGGAGCTGTTTTTT.

This clonotype was seen repeatedly, ten times or more. The V and J genes are TRBV27 and TRBJ2-1; 7 nucleotides match TRBD2. The CDR3 has 16 residues. J lost 8 bases, V lost 10 bases, and 20 bases had no gene match. Per germline, CDR1 MNHEY and CDR2 SMNVEV (reference sequence). The CDR3 nucleotides are TGTGCCAACGGACTAGGGGCTACGGGGTCTATGGATGAGCAGTTCTTC. Protein product: CANGLGATGSMDEQFF.

This clonotype was recorded many times. The chain combines TRBV6-5 with TRBJ1-5; no definite D call. Trimming left V 6 bases short and J 0 bases short, with 12 bases between. CDR3 length equals 15 residues. The V gene's germline CDR1 is MNHEY and CDR2 SVGAGI. The CDR3 coding sequence is TGTGCCAGCAGGGCCCCAGGCCCTAGCAATCAGCCCCAGCATTTT. Its protein is CASRAPGPSNQPQHF.